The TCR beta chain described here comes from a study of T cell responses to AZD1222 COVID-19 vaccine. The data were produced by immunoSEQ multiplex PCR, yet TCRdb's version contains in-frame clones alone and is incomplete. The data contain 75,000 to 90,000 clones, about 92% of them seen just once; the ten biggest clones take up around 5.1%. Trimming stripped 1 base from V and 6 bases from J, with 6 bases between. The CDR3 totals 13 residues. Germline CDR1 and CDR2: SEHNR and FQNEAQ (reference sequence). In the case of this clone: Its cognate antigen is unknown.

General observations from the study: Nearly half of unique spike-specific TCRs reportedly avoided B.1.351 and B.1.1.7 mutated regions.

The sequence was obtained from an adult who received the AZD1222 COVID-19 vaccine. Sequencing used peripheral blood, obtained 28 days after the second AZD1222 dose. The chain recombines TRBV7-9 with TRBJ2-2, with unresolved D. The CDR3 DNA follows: TGTGCCAGCAGCTTAGTTGTCGCCGGGGAGCTGTTTTTT. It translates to CASSLVVAGELFF. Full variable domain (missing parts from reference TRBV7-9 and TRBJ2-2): DTGVSQNPRHKITKRGQNVTFRCDPISEHNRLYWYRQTLGQGPEFLTYFQNEAQLEKSRLLSDRFSAERPKGSFSTLEIQRTEQGDSAMYLCASSLVVAGELFFGEGSRLTVL.